This TCR beta chain was obtained from a study of shared clonotypes between healthy human individuals. As concerns this clone: This sample also contains other DNA sequences that code for the same CDR3.

Naive CD8 cells, CD45RO-negative and positively selected for CCR7, excluded terminally differentiated effector memory CD45RA+ cells. The run depth of the assay was deep. Clones were sequenced by immunoSEQ multiplex PCR, and TCRdb holds only the in-frame ones, with some missing. The sample carries about 2 million clones, about 95% recorded once. The sample comprised naive CD8+ T cells sorted from blood. The sequence came from a man between 18 and 29 years old in good health.

CDR3 residues: CASSFLGGTEAFF. The CDR3 DNA reads TGTGCCAGCAGTTTTTTGGGCGGCACTGAAGCTTTCTTT. This rearrangement joins TRBV28 to TRBJ1-1; D ambiguous. Trimming cost V 3 bases and J 4 bases, with 9 bases left between them. CDR3 length: 13 residues. CDR1 MDHEN and CDR2 SYDVKM come from the germline V gene.